The source of this TCR beta chain is a study of identifying expanded T cells in peripheral blood. Some clones are missing from TCRdb's copy, which holds only in-frame ones; the method was immunoSEQ multiplex PCR. The table lists more than 55,000 clones, more than 75% of them singletons. J lost 5 bases, V lost 7 bases, and 10 bases had no gene match. The germline V gene has CDR1 SGHRS and CDR2 YFSETQ. This CDR3 spans 14 amino acids. Input material: blood. The receptor's source is a person aged 18 to 69 in good health. V is TRBV5-1 and J is TRBJ2-7, with TRBD1 matching over 9 bases. The CDR3, as DNA: TGCGCCAGCGGTTACGGGACAGGGAGTAACGAGCAGTACTTC. Translating gives CASGYGTGSNEQYF.